The clone carrying this TCR beta chain has more than one count but fewer than ten. Its antigen is unknown. This record belongs to a study of T cells in Graves' hyperthyroidism and ophthalmopathy. The study's findings and limits: Most expanded thyroid clonotypes above 0.001 also appeared in blood.

Authors of the study amplified TCR beta CDR3 regions from RNA transcripts. With the HTBI primer set, the TCR CDR3 went through a first round of RT-PCR. TCRdb passed the multiplex PCR reads through MiXCR, listing each CDR3 protein once. The repertoire consists of 600,000 to 800,000 distinct CDR3 sequences, with about a third occurring once and the leading ten covering 31%. Germline CDR1 and CDR2: MNHEY and SVGAGI. Unmatched junction bases numbered 9, after V lost 7 bases and J lost 4 bases. The CDR3 length is 14 residues. The hyperthyroidism was newly diagnosed and had lasted under 2 months; the patients were aged 18 to 65. Any patient presenting with uncontrolled infection, other autoimmune disease, pregnancy or lactation was left out.

The chain recombines TRBV6-5 with TRBJ1-2; TRBD1 matches at 7 bases. Source material: blood. The TCR was taken from a woman between 40 and 55 years old with Graves' hyperthyroidism. CDR3 nucleotide sequence: TGTGCCAGCACCGCGGCCGGGACAGCCTATGGCTACACCTTC. This encodes CASTAAGTAYGYTF.